These 31 T cell receptor beta chains share one sample of origin, sequenced in a study of blood T cell repertoires in COVID-19. The repertoire was sequenced with immunoSEQ multiplex PCR; TCRdb's copy has only in-frame clones and lacks some. Altogether 110,000 to 150,000 clones are present, 88% being singletons, with the ten largest covering about 1.7%. The sample taken for sequencing was peripheral blood. All receptors come from a woman aged 50 to 60 with acute or convalescent COVID-19.

This chain links TRBV9 with TRBJ2-3, with TRBD1 matching 7 bases. The CDR3 runs 18 residues. The V gene's germline CDR1 is SGDLS and CDR2 YYNGEE. Germline trimming cut 1 base from V and 0 bases from J; bases unmatched to any gene: 11. CDR3 amino acids: CASSVFEGAFFSTDTQYF. CDR3 in DNA: TGTGCCAGCAGCGTATTCGAGGGGGCCTTCTTTAGCACAGATACGCAGTATTTT.

The chain links TRBV19 to TRBJ1-2; D is uncertain. The V gene's germline CDR1 is LNHDA and CDR2 SQIVND (reference sequence). The CDR3 length is 12 residues. V lost 9 bases and J lost 6, with 14 bases in between. The CDR3 protein is CASRDRGDGYTF. Written as DNA, the CDR3 is TGTGCCAGCAGAGACCGCGGGGATGGCTACACCTTC. Full variable domain (missing parts from reference TRBV19 and TRBJ1-2): DGGITQSPKYLFRKEGQNVTLSCEQNLNHDAMYWYRQDPGQGLRLIYYSQIVNDFQKGDIAEGYSVSREKKESFPLTVTSAQKNPTAFYLCASRDRGDGYTFGSGTRLTVV.

V gene TRBV12-3 or TRBV12-4 combines with J gene TRBJ2-1, with 7 bases fitting TRBD2. Trimming took 6 bases from V and 10 from J; bases not matched to a gene: 3. This CDR3 is built from 11 residues. CDR3 bases: TGTGCCAGCAGCCACGGGGGGGAGCAGTTCTTC. Amino acid sequence: CASSHGGEQFF.

This chain links TRBV28 with TRBJ1-2; the match to TRBD1 covers 7 bases. The J segment lost 4 bases and the V segment lost 5 bases, leaving 4 bases of the junction unmatched. The CDR3 totals 13 residues. The germline gives CDR1 MDHEN, CDR2 SYDVKM. As DNA, the CDR3 is TGTGCCAGCAGTGTCACAGGGGCCTATGGCTACACCTTC. Amino acids: CASSVTGAYGYTF.

The J gene is TRBJ2-7, the V gene TRBV19; D perhaps matches TRBD1 (5 bases). The CDR3 totals 15 residues. The ends were cut back, 7 bases at V and 2 bases at J, with 18 bases in the middle. The germline V gene has CDR1 LNHDA and CDR2 SQIVND (reference sequence). The CDR3 DNA sequence: TGTGCCAGTACCCTAGGGGCAGGTCGAACCTACGAGCAGTACTTC. This codes for CASTLGAGRTYEQYF.

On this clone: Other DNA sequences in the sample encode the same CDR3. V is TRBV7-8 and J is TRBJ2-5; TRBD2 is a possible D gene (6 bases). The CDR3 loop spans 14 amino acids. Trimming removed 5 bases from V and 2 bases from J, with 12 bases in between. In germline, CDR1 is SGHVS, CDR2 FQNEAQ. In nucleotides, the CDR3 is TGTGCCAGCAGCCTAGGGACTGTACAAGAGACCCAGTACTTC. Its translation: CASSLGTVQETQYF.

The chain couples TRBV6-6 to TRBJ1-3; D remains ambiguous. CDR1 is MNHNY and CDR2 is SVGAGI in the germline V gene (reference sequence). V was cut by 6 bases and J by 0 bases, with 9 bases left in between. The CDR3 loop spans 14 amino acids. The CDR3 sequence is CASRNRYSGNTIYF. The CDR3 DNA follows: TGTGCCAGCAGAAACAGATACTCTGGAAACACCATATATTTT.

This chain uses TRBV12-3 or TRBV12-4 with TRBJ2-3; D unresolved. There are 13 residues in the CDR3. The V gene lost 8 bases and the J gene lost 5 bases, with 14 bases spanning the gap. As DNA, the CDR3 is TGTGCCAGCTCCCCCCGGTCGATAGATACGCAGTATTTT. It yields the protein CASSPRSIDTQYF.

This sequence joins TRBV27 and TRBJ2-6, with D possibly being TRBD2 (6 bases). Germline V gene lookup returns CDR1 MNHEY and CDR2 SMNVEV (reference sequence). V dropped 2 bases and J dropped 3 bases, with 14 bases sitting between them. This CDR3 is built from 17 residues. The CDR3 DNA is TGTGCCAGCAGTTTAAATATGGGGGGTGTTGGGGCCAACGTCCTGACTTTC. Amino acid sequence: CASSLNMGGVGANVLTF.

The V and J genes are TRBV6-5 and TRBJ2-3; tentatively, D is TRBD1 (6 bases). This CDR3 has 15 residues. Between the trimmed V and J ends, which lost 7 bases and 0 bases, there was a span of 14 bases. Per germline, CDR1 MNHEY and CDR2 SVGAGI. CDR3 sequence reads: CASTAADSSTDTQYF. The DNA of the CDR3 is TGTGCCAGCACCGCGGCGGACAGTAGCACAGATACGCAGTATTTT.

This chain joins TRBV18 and TRBJ1-6; possibly TRBD1 for D (6 bases). The CDR3 is 15 amino acids. Trimming pared 6 bases from V and 5 bases from J, leaving 14 bases between. Looked up from germline, CDR1 is KGHSH and CDR2 is LQKENI. The DNA of the CDR3 is TGTGCCAGCTCTAACAGGGTAGAAAATAATTCACCCCTCCACTTT. Residues: CASSNRVENNSPLHF.

The chain links TRBV10-2 to TRBJ2-5, with a weak D call TRBD1 (6 bases). Germline CDR1 reads WSHSY; CDR2 reads SAAADI. The CDR3 covers 13 residues. With 8 bases removed from V and 3 bases from J, the gap between germline ends came to 13 bases. The CDR3 region is CASGGPREETQYF. As DNA, the CDR3 is TGCGCCAGCGGGGGCCCGCGCGAAGAGACCCAGTACTTC.

The chain carries TRBV6-1 and TRBJ2-1; 9 nucleotides match TRBD1. The CDR3 consists of 18 residues. Trimming cost V 2 bases and J 4 bases; bases outside gene matches: 12. Looked up from germline, CDR1 is MNHNS and CDR2 is SASEGT. In DNA, the CDR3 is TGTGCCAGCAGTGAAATGGGACAGGGTCCCTTGGGATACAATGAGCAGTTCTTC. It yields the protein CASSEMGQGPLGYNEQFF.

CDR3 bases: TGTGCCAGTAGTATAGGACTAGCGGCCTACAATGAGCAGTTCTTC. Amino acids: CASSIGLAAYNEQFF. The chain employs TRBV19 and TRBJ2-1, with 9 bases lining up with TRBD2. The germline gives CDR1 LNHDA, CDR2 SQIVND (reference sequence). The CDR3 is 15 residues long. Germline trimming cut 1 base from V and 2 bases from J; bases unmatched to any gene: 0.

The chain links TRBV9 to TRBJ1-1; the D is unclear. Trimming removed 4 bases from V and 1 base from J, with 14 bases in between. The CDR3 length is 15 residues. The germline V gene encodes CDR1 SGDLS and CDR2 YYNGEE. The CDR3: CASSPHSPPNTEAFF. As DNA, the CDR3 is TGTGCCAGCAGCCCCCACAGTCCCCCGAACACTGAAGCTTTCTTT.

The rearrangement uses TRBV6-5 and TRBJ1-3, with 7 bases fitting TRBD1. There are 15 residues in the CDR3. V dropped 3 bases and J dropped 5; count of bases not matched to a gene: 7. Germline V lookup: CDR1 MNHEY, CDR2 SVGAGI. The CDR3 region is CASSYSPGQRNTIYF. The CDR3 DNA reads as TGTGCCAGCAGTTATTCACCGGGACAGCGAAACACCATATATTTT.

The chain uses TRBV4-1 and TRBJ1-5; tentatively, D is TRBD1 (6 bases). The CDR3 contains 13 residues. The V end was cut by 5 bases, the J end by 4 bases, with 9 bases between. Germline V CDR1 and CDR2: MGHRA, YSYEKL. CDR3 coding DNA: TGCGCCAGCAGCTGGGGACAAAATCAGCCCCAGCATTTT. Its translation: CASSWGQNQPQHF.

This clone was observed a single time. The chain combines TRBV9 with TRBJ1-2; a weak D match, TRBD1 (6 bases). Trimming took 3 bases from V and 5 from J, leaving 14 bases between them. This CDR3 has 14 residues. The germline gives CDR1 SGDLS, CDR2 YYNGEE. The CDR3 DNA reads as TGTGCCAGCAGCGCCGGACAGAGGGCTTATGGCTACACCTTC. Protein sequence: CASSAGQRAYGYTF.

The gene calls are TRBV5-1 and TRBJ2-2, with TRBD1 identical over 7 bases. Unmatched junction bases numbered 7, after V lost 6 bases and J lost 2 bases. The CDR3 spans 15 residues. Per the germline V gene, CDR1 is SGHRS and CDR2 is YFSETQ. CDR3 nucleotides: TGCGCCAGCATCGGGACAGCAATTAACACCGGGGAGCTGTTTTTT. It is translated as CASIGTAINTGELFF. The full variable domain, in which reference TRBV5-1 and TRBJ2-2 provide the parts outside the CDR3, is KAGVTQTPRYLIKTRGQQVTLSCSPISGHRSVSWYQQTPGQGLQFLFEYFSETQRNKGNFPGRFSGRQFSNSRSEMNVSTLELGDSALYLCASIGTAINTGELFFGEGSRLTVL.

The chain combines TRBV12-3 or TRBV12-4 with TRBJ1-5; no clear D gene. This CDR3 contains 13 residues. V lost 3 bases to trimming and J lost 6 bases, with 9 bases between them. CDR3: CASSFSEGQPQHF. The CDR3 DNA follows: TGTGCCAGCAGTTTCTCTGAGGGTCAGCCCCAGCATTTT.

This chain uses TRBV15 with TRBJ2-1, with a tentative D call TRBD2 (5 bases). The germline gives CDR1 LNHNV, CDR2 YYDKDF (reference sequence). The V and J ends lost 0 bases and 10 bases respectively, with 16 bases between them. CDR3 length: 15 residues. Here the CDR3 reads CATSRDLVREGEQFF. The CDR3 bases are TGTGCCACCAGCAGAGATCTGGTGAGGGAAGGCGAGCAGTTCTTC.

This chain joins TRBV7-9 and TRBJ1-2, with D uncertain. The CDR3 runs to 17 residues. Trimming took 4 bases from V and 0 from J, leaving 18 bases between them. The V gene's germline CDR1 is SEHNR and CDR2 FQNEAQ (reference sequence). CDR3 sequence reads: CASSSSNQITANYGYTF. CDR3 bases: TGTGCCAGCAGCTCCTCCAACCAGATCACAGCTAACTATGGCTACACCTTC.

CDR3: CASSLNRGTGELFF. CDR3 in DNA: TGTGCCAGCAGTTTGAACAGGGGAACCGGGGAGCTGTTTTTT. V usage is TRBV27 and J usage is TRBJ2-2; TRBD1 aligns across 7 bases. CDR1 is MNHEY, CDR2 SMNVEV, per germline (reference sequence). This CDR3 contains 14 residues. The V segment lost 3 bases and the J segment 5 bases; nucleotides outside the gene matches: 3.

This chain connects TRBV9 to TRBJ2-5; 10 nucleotides agree with TRBD1. CDR3 length: 16 amino acids. With 4 bases clipped from V and 3 bases from J, the junction kept 9 bases outside the gene matches. Germline V gives CDR1 SGDLS, CDR2 YYNGEE. The CDR3 coding sequence is TGTGCCAGCAGCACCTACCTGACAGGGGGCGAAGAGACCCAGTACTTC. Encoded protein: CASSTYLTGGEETQYF.

V gene TRBV6-5 combines with J gene TRBJ2-5; D ambiguous. Trimming cost V 0 bases and J 5 bases, with 7 bases left between them. Germline CDR1 is MNHEY and CDR2 is SVGAGI. The CDR3 loop spans 13 amino acids. CDR3 sequence: CASSYSPVETQYF. The DNA for the CDR3 is TGTGCCAGCAGTTACTCACCAGTCGAGACCCAGTACTTC.

V gene TRBV5-4 combines with J gene TRBJ1-1, with D unclear. Germline V gene data show CDR1 as SGHNT and CDR2 as YYREEE (reference sequence). This CDR3 has 13 residues. The V and J ends lost 0 bases and 7 bases respectively, with 10 bases between them. CDR3 DNA sequence: TGTGCCAGCAGCTTGGAATCCCACAGTGAAGCTTTCTTT. It codes for CASSLESHSEAFF.

J is TRBJ1-5 and V is TRBV27; no clear D gene. Germline V gene lookup returns CDR1 MNHEY and CDR2 SMNVEV (reference sequence). This CDR3 is built from 14 residues. V gave up 5 bases and J gave up 5 bases, with 13 bases separating them. The CDR3 loop reads CASSRSWRDQPQHF. The CDR3 DNA reads TGTGCCAGCAGTCGATCTTGGAGGGATCAGCCCCAGCATTTT.

V is TRBV9 and J is TRBJ2-5; D ambiguous. CDR3 length: 13 amino acids. The ends were cut back, 3 bases at V and 2 bases at J, with 8 bases in the middle. Germline lookup yields CDR1 SGDLS and CDR2 YYNGEE. The CDR3 DNA follows: TGTGCCAGCAGCGGCCACAGACAAGAGACCCAGTACTTC. Amino acid sequence: CASSGHRQETQYF.

The chain employs TRBV2 and TRBJ2-3; 11 nucleotides align to TRBD2. V lost 6 bases, J lost 1 base, and 6 bases stayed unmatched. Per the germline V gene, CDR1 is SNHLY and CDR2 is FYNNEI. The CDR3 loop spans 16 amino acids. The CDR3 region is CASSPLAGGGTDTQYF. The DNA of the CDR3 is TGTGCCAGCAGCCCTCTAGCGGGAGGAGGCACAGATACGCAGTATTTT.

With respect to this clone: The identical CDR3 is also encoded by other nucleotide sequences in the sample. The V and J genes are TRBV5-1 and TRBJ2-3; TRBD1 might be the D (6 bases). Per germline, CDR1 SGHRS and CDR2 YFSETQ. CDR3 length equals 14 residues. The ends were cut back, 4 bases at V and 0 bases at J, with 9 bases in the middle. The CDR3 bases are TGCGCCAGCAGCCTACAGGGTAGCACAGATACGCAGTATTTT. This sequence encodes CASSLQGSTDTQYF.

The CDR3 sequence is CASSQEGVNTIYF. As DNA, the CDR3 is TGTGCCAGCAGCCAAGAGGGCGTCAACACCATATATTTT. The chain is built from TRBV3-1 (or the pseudogene TRBV3-2) and TRBJ1-3, with D unresolved. This CDR3 is built from 13 residues. V lost 0 bases and J lost 7, with 7 bases in between. The germline gives CDR1 LGHDT, CDR2 YNNKEL (reference sequence).